The clone carrying this T cell receptor beta chain came up a few times. Its antigen remains unidentified. Investigators isolated RNA and reverse transcribed it into cDNA to act as the sequencing template. Assay: immunoSEQ multiplex PCR; the TCRdb copy retains only in-frame clones and omits some. This repertoire shows about 200,000 clones, around three fifths found once; its top ten account for roughly 5.3%. The ends were cut back, 6 bases at V and 0 bases at J, with 12 bases in the middle. The CDR3 totals 15 residues. CDR1 is MNHEY and CDR2 is SVGAGI in the germline V gene. The data stem from a study of CD8+ T cells in alopecia areata. Findings of the study overall: Higher clonality than in normal scalp was seen in lesional scalp, especially alopecia totalis/universalis. Mouse data revealed clearer TCR sharing than patient data did, a gap possibly tied to HLA. Resident alphabeta T cells of normal skin are also sequenced in scalp samples.

Both CD4+ and CD8+ T cells were separated by sorting PBMCs. The chain carries TRBV6-5 and TRBJ2-1; D gene uncertain. This receptor was identified in a human donor in good health. Specimen: CD8+ T cells sorted from blood. This chain's CDR3 is CASRIGPSSYNEQFF. CDR3 nucleotide sequence: TGTGCCAGCAGAATCGGGCCGAGCTCCTACAATGAGCAGTTCTTC.